The text below deals with one TCR beta chain. Its cognate antigen has yet to be identified. No qualities accompany the bases; no much larger clone lies one base away. The data were taken from a study of identifying expanded T cells in peripheral blood (dated by TCRdb to between 2018 and 2021). Describing the broader study: Separate aliquots of the same genomic DNA pool were sequenced to produce technical replicates, and four replicates were compared in pairs.

During the collection period, no immune events, such as infections, were documented for the healthy donors. Time-dependent variance in a beta-binomial model of T-cell clone differential abundance was calibrated using healthy-donor blood repertoires as a training cohort. The training cohort was composed of roughly 10 healthy donors, 3 female and 7 male. On average the donors were 43 years old, and their ages spanned roughly 29 to 70 years. Whole blood from each healthy donor was obtained from a commercial supplier and was collected at three time points approximately 13 days apart. Genomic DNA was extracted from unsorted whole blood for immunosequencing. The immunoSEQ Assay, which uses bias-controlled multiplex PCR amplification of genomic DNA, was used to profile TCRbeta CDR3 regions. On the study's bioinformatics: The absolute abundance of each unique TCRbeta CDR3 region was quantified after sequences were collapsed and filtered. Differential abundance was tested with two models: a binomial (Fisher-equivalent) model and a beta-binomial model that adds time-dependent variance fitted from healthy donors. Clones with fewer than 5 combined templates were removed, and differential abundance was called for clones with a Benjamini-Hochberg FDR below 0.01. In the beta-binomial model, variance was expressed as a function of the total template count across the two samples, in the form v = (b*log(k)+a)^2. The clones in this table, taken by TCRdb from immuneACCESS, are in-frame only. Not every clone is retained; where verified, under half of the shortfall comes from an unresolved V gene, and the cause of the rest is unknown. V, J and clone size are those of that table, while D and trimming were read from the DNA. The sample table shows 90,000 to 100,000 clones, and around 90% are seen once. The ten largest clones represent 4.5% to 7% of the sample.

Results the study describes overall, beyond this receptor: The binomial model flagged roughly 1.3 differentially abundant clones between technical replicates but about 15 over roughly two weeks and 19 to 20 over roughly 4 weeks. Variance in clone template counts between roughly two-week samples significantly increased with total template count across all healthy donors. Across all healthy-donor time intervals, the beta-binomial model significantly lowered both the number of clones called differentially abundant and the false-positive rate. It was expected by the authors that biological variance in healthy repertoires might increase further over much longer intervals, such as months to years.

The sequenced sample was blood. This receptor was taken from a person between 18 and 75 years old in good health.

The CDR3: CASSLPPGQGVRDTEAFF. DNA sequence: TGTGCCAGCAGCCTCCCTCCGGGACAGGGTGTTAGGGACACTGAAGCTTTCTTT. Rearrangement joined TRBV7-2 to TRBJ1-1; the central 9 bases match TRBD1. V is pruned by 5 bases and J by 3 bases, leaving 16 bases of the junction without a gene match. The cysteine opens and the phenylalanine closes a CDR3 of 18 amino acids. The entry retains the CDR3 DNA only, 54 bases that are in frame from base 1. In the germline V gene, CDR1 corresponds to SGHTA and CDR2 to FQGNSA. Reference TRBV7-2 and TRBJ1-1 genes cover what lies past the CDR3, so the full variable domain is GAGVSQSPSNKVTEKGKDVELRCDPISGHTALYWYRQSLGQGLEFLIYFQGNSAPDKSGLPSDRFSAERTGGSVSTLTIQRTQQEDSAVYLCASSLPPGQGVRDTEAFFGQGTRLTVV.